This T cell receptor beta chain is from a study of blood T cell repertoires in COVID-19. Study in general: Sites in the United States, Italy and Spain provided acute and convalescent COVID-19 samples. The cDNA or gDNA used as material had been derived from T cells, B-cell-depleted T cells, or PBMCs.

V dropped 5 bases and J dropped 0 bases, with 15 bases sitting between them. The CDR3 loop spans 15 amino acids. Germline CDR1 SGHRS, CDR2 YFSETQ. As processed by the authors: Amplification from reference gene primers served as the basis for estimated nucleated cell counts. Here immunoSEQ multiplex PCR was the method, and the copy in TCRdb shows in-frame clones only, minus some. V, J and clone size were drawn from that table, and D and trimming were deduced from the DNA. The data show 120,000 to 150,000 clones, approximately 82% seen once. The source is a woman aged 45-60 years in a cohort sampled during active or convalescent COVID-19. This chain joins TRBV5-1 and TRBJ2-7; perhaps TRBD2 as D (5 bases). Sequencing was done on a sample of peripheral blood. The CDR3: CASRNLLAGSYEQYF. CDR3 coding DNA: TGCGCCAGCAGGAACCTCCTAGCTGGCTCCTACGAGCAGTACTTC.